Below, 31 T cell receptor beta chains from the same sample are listed, as sequenced in a study of T cell changes during pregnancy in multiple sclerosis (dated by TCRdb to the late 2010s). Library preparation was by the immunoSEQ multiplex PCR assay. This immuneACCESS table, as held by TCRdb, lists in-frame sequences with V and J called but not all clones. Of the missing ones, under half trace to an unresolved V gene in checked studies; the others have no known cause. In this sample the table shows 110,000 or so clones, 85% to 95% of which occur a single time. 6% to 7% of the sample comes from the top ten. The input for sequencing was peripheral blood, taken before pregnancy. The receptors originated from a female donor with multiple sclerosis, enrolled in a pregnancy study.

V and J are TRBV6-1 and TRBJ1-2; 9 bases align to TRBD1. CDR3 length equals 16 residues. Losses at the gene ends were 2 bases for V and 8 bases for J; bases not matched to a gene: 12. Per the germline V gene, CDR1 is MNHNS and CDR2 is SASEGT. This chain's CDR3 is CASSELPGQGRGGYTF. In DNA, the CDR3 is TGTGCCAGCAGTGAACTACCGGGACAGGGAAGAGGCGGCTACACCTTC.

The CDR3, as DNA: TGTGCCAGCAGTTACTCCCGGGGTGGTAAACTGTTTTTT. It yields the protein CASSYSRGGKLFF. The V and J genes are TRBV6-5 and TRBJ1-4; D uncertain. The germline CDR1 and CDR2 sequences are MNHEY and SVGAGI. This CDR3 is built from 13 residues. Trimming left V 0 bases short and J 11 bases short, with 10 bases between.

The genes are TRBV19 and TRBJ2-1; TRBD2 agrees at 8 bases. V was pared by 2 bases and J by 7 bases, with 7 bases of the junction left unmatched. The CDR3 consists of 15 residues. Germline assignment: CDR1 LNHDA and CDR2 SQIVND (reference sequence). The CDR3, as DNA: TGTGCCAGTAGTATAAGGAGCGGGAGTATGAATGAGCAGTTCTTC. This codes for CASSIRSGSMNEQFF.

The chain combines TRBV18 with TRBJ1-2; perhaps TRBD1 as D (5 bases). Germline V CDR1 and CDR2: KGHSH, LQKENI. The CDR3 length is 15 residues. V lost 1 base and J 2 bases, leaving 11 bases between the germline ends. The CDR3 DNA sequence: TGTGCCAGCTCACCACTGGGATCAGGGAACTATGGCTACACCTTC. It codes for CASSPLGSGNYGYTF.

The rearrangement links TRBV15 to TRBJ2-1; 9 positions agree with TRBD2. Germline V gene lookup returns CDR1 LNHNV and CDR2 YYDKDF (reference sequence). CDR3 length equals 16 residues. The trim removed 0 bases at V and 7 bases at J, leaving 7 bases unmatched. The CDR3: CATSRDLGGRVNEQFF. CDR3 bases: TGTGCCACCAGCAGAGATCTGGGCGGGAGGGTGAATGAGCAGTTCTTC.

This clone has just one count. The chain has TRBV13 and TRBJ2-1; 8 bases are a match to TRBD1. V gave up 3 bases and J gave up 12 bases; unmatched junction bases: 7. The CDR3 sequence is 13 residues long. Germline CDR1 PRHDT, CDR2 FYEKMQ (reference sequence). The CDR3 nucleotides are TGTGCCAGCAGCTTGAGTCAGGGGGCCGGGCAGTTCTTC. It specifies CASSLSQGAGQFF.

The rearrangement uses TRBV2 and TRBJ2-2; D is perhaps TRBD1 (6 bases). Trimming removed 5 bases at V and 4 bases at J, with 14 bases between. Germline values: CDR1 SNHLY, CDR2 FYNNEI. The CDR3 length is 15 residues. This CDR3 reads CASSFTGSATGELFF. The CDR3 DNA is TGTGCCAGCAGTTTTACAGGGTCGGCCACCGGGGAGCTGTTTTTT.

As regards this clone: Other DNA variants within this sample encode the same CDR3. The chain has TRBV9 and TRBJ2-3, with D possibly being TRBD1 (5 bases). Trimming stripped 0 bases from V and 0 bases from J, with 5 bases between. In germline, CDR1 is SGDLS, CDR2 YYNGEE. This CDR3 is built from 14 residues. Written as DNA, the CDR3 is TGTGCCAGCAGCGTAGGGGGCAGCACAGATACGCAGTATTTT. Its protein product is CASSVGGSTDTQYF.

This chain uses TRBV6-1 with TRBJ1-1; the D is unclear. Germline V gene sequence: CDR1 MNHNS, CDR2 SASEGT. Trimming took 7 bases from V and 5 from J, leaving 8 bases between them. The CDR3 runs 11 residues. In DNA form, the CDR3 reads TGTGCCAGCATCTCGAGGACTGAAGCTTTCTTT. Residues: CASISRTEAFF.

The rearrangement links TRBV5-4 to TRBJ2-2; 7 bases agree with TRBD2. J gave up 0 bases and V 2 bases, and 4 bases lay outside the gene matches. This CDR3 region has 16 residues. Germline assignment: CDR1 SGHNT and CDR2 YYREEE (reference sequence). Written as DNA, the CDR3 is TGTGCCAGCAGCTTTCGAGCGGGATCGAACACCGGGGAGCTGTTTTTT. This sequence encodes CASSFRAGSNTGELFF.

This clone was found once. The CDR3 region is CASRHFTRTGSTDTQYF. CDR3 in DNA: TGTGCCAGCAGACATTTCACCCGGACAGGGAGCACAGATACGCAGTATTTT. V gene TRBV5-4 combines with J gene TRBJ2-3; TRBD1 agrees at 8 bases. CDR3 length: 17 residues. With V trimmed by 5 bases and J by 0 bases, 11 bases remained unmatched. The V gene's germline CDR1 is SGHNT and CDR2 YYREEE (reference sequence).

In the case of this clone: Other nucleotide sequences from this sample produce the same CDR3. The chain couples TRBV2 to TRBJ1-5, with D perhaps matching TRBD1 (6 bases). The CDR3 has 15 amino acids. Germline V CDR1 and CDR2: SNHLY, FYNNEI. Trimming stripped 0 bases from V and 6 bases from J, with 12 bases between. CDR3 sequence reads: CASSEARGAGQPQHF. The CDR3 bases are TGTGCCAGCAGTGAAGCACGGGGGGCGGGTCAGCCCCAGCATTTT.

The chain couples TRBV6-1 to TRBJ1-1; D is unresolved. The V end was cut by 3 bases, the J end by 1 base, with 6 bases between. The CDR3 has 13 amino acids. Germline CDR1 reads MNHNS; CDR2 reads SASEGT. CDR3 sequence reads: CASSDRWNTEAFF. CDR3 coding DNA: TGTGCCAGCAGTGACAGATGGAACACTGAAGCTTTCTTT.

J is TRBJ1-2 and V is TRBV5-4; D remains ambiguous. In germline, CDR1 is SGHNT, CDR2 YYREEE (reference sequence). The CDR3 is 16 residues long. Deletions cut 4 bases from V and 4 bases from J, with 20 bases between. CDR3 sequence reads: CASSRGKGAIGYGYTF. The CDR3 bases are TGTGCCAGCAGCCGCGGGAAGGGAGCGATCGGCTATGGCTACACCTTC.

The CDR3 reads CASSAERTYNEQFF. CDR3 DNA: TGTGCCAGCAGTGCCGAGAGAACCTACAATGAGCAGTTCTTC. The chain is built from TRBV6-1 and TRBJ2-1; D is uncertain. Trimming removed 4 bases from V and 2 bases from J, with 9 bases in between. Germline V lookup: CDR1 MNHNS, CDR2 SASEGT. CDR3 length: 14 residues.

V and J are TRBV5-1 and TRBJ1-1, with D tentatively TRBD1 (5 bases). The germline CDR1 and CDR2 sequences are SGHRS and YFSETQ. Trimming took off 4 bases at V and 4 bases at J, with 17 bases between the two ends. The CDR3 covers 15 residues. As DNA, the CDR3 is TGCGCCAGCAGCCTGCGACGGGACTCCTCCACTGAAGCTTTCTTT. This codes for CASSLRRDSSTEAFF. The full variable domain, its missing parts supplied by reference TRBV5-1 and TRBJ1-1, is KAGVTQTPRYLIKTRGQQVTLSCSPISGHRSVSWYQQTPGQGLQFLFEYFSETQRNKGNFPGRFSGRQFSNSRSEMNVSTLELGDSALYLCASSLRRDSSTEAFFGQGTRLTVV.

This chain uses TRBV14 with TRBJ2-3; the D gene is possibly TRBD2 (5 bases). The germline CDR1 and CDR2 sequences are SGHDN and FVKESK. Trimming pared 2 bases from V and 0 bases from J, leaving 12 bases between. This CDR3 contains 16 residues. The CDR3 reads CASSQLTAVSTDTQYF. In DNA, the CDR3 is TGTGCCAGCAGCCAACTCACAGCGGTTAGCACAGATACGCAGTATTTT.

The chain couples TRBV7-9 to TRBJ2-7; possible D gene TRBD2, 5 bases. Trimming shortened V by 5 bases and J by 1 base, and 9 bases separated the two germline ends. Germline CDR1 reads SEHNR; CDR2 reads FQNEAQ (reference sequence). The CDR3 consists of 13 residues. The CDR3: CASSVDSSYEQYF. DNA of the CDR3: TGTGCCAGCAGCGTGGACTCTTCCTACGAGCAGTACTTC.

V and J are TRBV9 and TRBJ2-3; possibly TRBD1 for D (5 bases). Trimming removed 4 bases at V and 0 bases at J, with 15 bases between. The V gene's germline CDR1 is SGDLS and CDR2 YYNGEE. CDR3 length equals 16 residues. CDR3 region: CASSLRVGISTDTQYF. For the CDR3, the DNA is TGTGCCAGCAGCCTCAGGGTGGGGATCAGCACAGATACGCAGTATTTT.

The genes are TRBV2 and TRBJ2-2; 7 positions match TRBD1. J lost 4 bases, V lost 7 bases, and 6 bases had no gene match. Germline CDR1 reads SNHLY; CDR2 reads FYNNEI. There are 14 residues in the CDR3. This CDR3 reads CASIPQGVTGELFF. DNA of the CDR3: TGTGCCAGCATCCCTCAGGGGGTCACCGGGGAGCTGTTTTTT.

The V and J genes are TRBV6-1 and TRBJ2-7, with D possibly TRBD1 on 5 matching bases. CDR1 and CDR2 (germline): MNHNS, SASEGT. Trimming left V 4 bases short and J 2 bases short, with 9 bases between. CDR3 size: 13 residues. The CDR3 reads CASSVGHPYEQYF. Here the CDR3 DNA reads TGTGCCAGCAGTGTCGGACATCCCTACGAGCAGTACTTC.

This rearrangement joins TRBV19 to TRBJ2-7, with 10 bases lining up with TRBD2. Trimming removed 5 bases from V and 2 bases from J; junction bases left unmatched: 6. The germline gives CDR1 LNHDA, CDR2 SQIVND (reference sequence). The CDR3 totals 15 residues. The CDR3 DNA reads as TGTGCCAGTAGTCTAGCGGGAGATCGGACCTACGAGCAGTACTTC. Encoded protein: CASSLAGDRTYEQYF.

The J gene is TRBJ1-5, the V gene TRBV7-9; possibly TRBD1 for D (6 bases). The germline V gene has CDR1 SEHNR and CDR2 FQNEAQ (reference sequence). V was pared by 7 bases and J by 2 bases, with 9 bases between. The CDR3 has 13 residues. The CDR3 nucleotides are TGTGCCAGCACAGGGGTAGGCAATCAGCCCCAGCATTTT. It is translated as CASTGVGNQPQHF.

This clone has only one observation. This CDR3 is CASSELQGGTSPLHF. The CDR3 nucleotides are TGTGCCAGCAGTGAGCTACAGGGGGGGACGTCACCCCTCCACTTT. V and J are TRBV6-4 and TRBJ1-6, with 8 nucleotides matching TRBD1. Germline trimming cut 3 bases from V and 10 bases from J; bases unmatched to any gene: 8. CDR1 MRHNA and CDR2 SNTAGT come from the germline V gene. The CDR3 has 15 amino acids.

V and J are TRBV9 and TRBJ1-4; TRBD1 matches at 9 bases. The junction had 8 bases not matched to a gene; V was cut back by 3 bases and J by 8 bases. In germline, CDR1 is SGDLS, CDR2 YYNGEE. This CDR3 has 15 amino acids. Here the CDR3 reads CASSAGTGSGEKLFF. CDR3 DNA sequence: TGTGCCAGCAGCGCCGGGACAGGGTCAGGCGAAAAACTGTTTTTT.

The gene calls are TRBV7-8 and TRBJ1-4; perhaps TRBD1 as D (6 bases). Germline V gives CDR1 SGHVS, CDR2 FQNEAQ. Deletions cut 4 bases from V and 8 bases from J, with 14 bases between. This CDR3 has 14 residues. The CDR3 spells CASSSTGWGEKLFF. The CDR3 DNA reads TGTGCCAGCAGCTCAACAGGGTGGGGAGAAAAACTGTTTTTT.

The chain employs TRBV30 and TRBJ2-7; D possibly corresponds to TRBD1 (6 bases). V shed 4 bases and J shed 5 bases, with 15 bases lying between them. Germline loops: CDR1 GTSNPN, CDR2 SVGIG (reference sequence). The CDR3 has 13 amino acids. The CDR3: CAWTTARGHEQYF. CDR3 bases: TGTGCCTGGACCACAGCCAGGGGCCACGAGCAGTACTTC. Looking up the rest from reference TRBV30 and TRBJ2-7 gives the full variable domain: SQTIHQWPATLVQPVGSPLSLECTVEGTSNPNLYWYRQAAGRGLQLLFYSVGIGQISSEVPQNLSASRPQDRQFILSSKKLLLSDSGFYLCAWTTARGHEQYFGPGTRLTVT.

This CDR3 reads CASSLAAPQGDEQFF. DNA of the CDR3: TGTGCCAGCAGTCTAGCGGCCCCTCAAGGCGATGAGCAGTTCTTC. The chain is built from TRBV2 and TRBJ2-1; 7 bases are a match to TRBD2. J gave up 8 bases and V 5 bases, and 12 bases lay outside the gene matches. CDR1 SNHLY and CDR2 FYNNEI come from the germline V gene. This CDR3 has 15 residues.

The chain has TRBV27 and TRBJ2-1; 10 bases line up with TRBD2. The germline V gene encodes CDR1 MNHEY and CDR2 SMNVEV (reference sequence). The CDR3 is made up of 16 amino acids. With V trimmed by 6 bases and J by 4 bases, 9 bases remained unmatched. The CDR3 coding sequence is TGTGCCAGCAGAATATGGACTAGCGGAATATACAATGAGCAGTTCTTC. Its protein is CASRIWTSGIYNEQFF.

J is TRBJ2-2 and V is TRBV2; D might be TRBD1 (6 bases). Germline CDR1 and CDR2: SNHLY and FYNNEI. The V gene lost 4 bases and the J gene lost 1 base, with 10 bases spanning the gap. CDR3 length: 15 amino acids. In nucleotides, the CDR3 is TGTGCCAGCAGTGGACAGGCGTTGAACACCGGGGAGCTGTTTTTT. Translated, it gives CASSGQALNTGELFF. Full variable domain (outside the CDR3, taken from reference TRBV2 and TRBJ2-2): EPEVTQTPSHQVTQMGQEVILRCVPISNHLYFYWYRQILGQKVEFLVSFYNNEISEKSEIFDDQFSVERPDGSNFTLKIRSTKLEDSAMYFCASSGQALNTGELFFGEGSRLTVL.

The chain combines TRBV6-1 with TRBJ1-1, with TRBD1 as a possible D gene (5 bases). V lost 10 bases, J lost 4 bases, and 19 bases lay in between. The CDR3 runs 14 residues. The germline gives CDR1 MNHNS, CDR2 SASEGT. CDR3: CATRGFDGPTEAFF. CDR3 in DNA: TGTGCCACCCGGGGGTTCGACGGGCCCACTGAAGCTTTCTTT.